Listed here is a single T cell receptor (beta chain). The CDR3 is 13 amino acids. Between the trimmed V and J ends, which lost 4 bases and 4 bases, there was a span of 5 bases. Germline V gene data show CDR1 as ENHRY and CDR2 as SYGVKD. Per the original methods: Amplification of reference gene primers was used by the study to estimate nucleated cell counts. Measured with immunoSEQ multiplex PCR; TCRdb has only the in-frame clones, and not every one. V and J calls plus clone size are reproduced from that table; the DNA served to infer D and trimming. Among a few hundred thousand clones listed, 83% were seen once. This specimen comes from a study of blood T cell repertoires in COVID-19. Study-level information: Italy, Spain and the United States were the sources of the convalescent and acute COVID-19 samples.

The sample consisted of peripheral blood. This clonotype was sampled from a man aged 55 to 69 who had recovered from COVID-19. The gene calls are TRBV10-3 and TRBJ2-6; D gene uncertain. CDR3 protein: CAISAVGANVLTF. For the CDR3, the DNA is TGTGCCATCAGTGCGGTGGGGGCCAACGTCCTGACTTTC.